A single sample is the source of the 10 T cell receptor beta chains below, sequenced in a study of T-cell reconstitution after alpha-beta-depleted transplantation in children. It was with unique molecular identifiers that the TCRbeta library was prepared. One entry per CDR3 protein results from TCRdb running MiXCR on the PCR reads. This table holds roughly 610,000 distinct CDR3 sequences, under 12% found once. The material was PBMCs from the stem cell graft donor, obtained from the stem cell graft. Receptor source: a human donor who donated a stem cell graft to a child with acute myeloid leukemia.

This clonotype was found many times. This rearrangement joins TRBV20-1 to TRBJ2-3; 9 positions match TRBD1. Germline CDR1 is DFQATT and CDR2 is SNEGSKA (reference sequence). The CDR3 has 15 residues. With V trimmed by 5 bases and J by 3 bases, 9 bases remained unmatched. The CDR3 DNA reads as TGCAGTGCTGAAAACAGGGGGCGCAAGACAGATACGCAGTATTTT. It yields the protein CSAENRGRKTDTQYF.

V is TRBV11-2 and J is TRBJ2-7, with 8 nucleotides matching TRBD1. CDR1 SGHAT and CDR2 FQNNGV come from the germline V gene. With V trimmed by 2 bases and J by 2 bases, 8 bases remained unmatched. The CDR3 is made up of 16 amino acids. DNA for the CDR3: TGTGCCAGCAGCTTACGGTGGGGGACAGGTCCCTACGAGCAGTACTTC. It codes for CASSLRWGTGPYEQYF.

This clonotype was seen repeatedly, ten times or more. The chain links TRBV24-1 to TRBJ2-6; D gene ambiguous. Germline V gives CDR1 KGHDR, CDR2 SFDVKD. V lost 2 bases to trimming and J lost 0 bases, with 10 bases between them. The CDR3 extends over 17 amino acids. The CDR3 bases are TGTGCCACCAGTGATTCCCAGGATTTCTCTGGGGCCAACGTCCTGACTTTC. This sequence encodes CATSDSQDFSGANVLTF.

The chain employs TRBV6-2 or TRBV6-3 and TRBJ2-7, with 11 bases fitting TRBD1. There are 16 residues in the CDR3. Trimming cost V 2 bases and J 2 bases; bases outside gene matches: 5. Germline assignment: CDR1 MNHEY and CDR2 SVGEGT. CDR3 coding DNA: TGTGCCAGCAGTTACCCGGGACAGGGGGTCCCCTACGAGCAGTACTTC. Its protein is CASSYPGQGVPYEQYF.

This clonotype was counted many times. This chain links TRBV7-2 with TRBJ2-1; 10 positions match TRBD2. The CDR3 is 18 amino acids. V shed 5 bases, J shed 7 bases, and the junction held 17 bases outside the gene matches. Germline V gene sequence: CDR1 SGHTA, CDR2 FQGNSA. The CDR3 nucleotides are TGTGCCAGCAGCCTCACCCGACTCTTAAGCGGGAGGGGAAATGAGCAGTTCTTC. Its protein product is CASSLTRLLSGRGNEQFF. The variable domain in full, completed from reference TRBV7-2 and TRBJ2-1, reads GAGVSQSPSNKVTEKGKDVELRCDPISGHTALYWYRQSLGQGLEFLIYFQGNSAPDKSGLPSDRFSAERTGGSVSTLTIQRTQQEDSAVYLCASSLTRLLSGRGNEQFFGPGTRLTVL.

This clonotype was counted many times. The rearrangement joins TRBV12-3 or TRBV12-4 to TRBJ2-2, with no clear D. CDR3 length: 13 residues. The V end was cut by 5 bases, the J end by 4 bases, with 8 bases between. This CDR3 is CASSKDPTGELFF. The CDR3 region has the DNA TGTGCCAGCAGTAAAGACCCCACCGGGGAGCTGTTTTTT.

This clonotype has at least ten counts. The chain employs TRBV7-2 and TRBJ1-1, with a tentative D call TRBD1 (5 bases). With 9 bases removed from V and 10 bases from J, the gap between germline ends came to 18 bases. CDR1 is SGHTA, CDR2 FQGNSA, per germline. CDR3 size: 12 residues. The CDR3 DNA reads as TGTGCCAGGGAAACCCTTGGTGGGGGAGCTTTCTTT. Its translation: CARETLGGGAFF.

This clonotype occurred many times. This rearrangement joins TRBV5-1 to TRBJ2-1; D perhaps matches TRBD1 (5 bases). The CDR3 spans 13 residues. The germline gives CDR1 SGHRS, CDR2 YFSETQ. V was shortened by 4 bases and J by 3 bases, with 8 bases between the two germline ends. Written as DNA, the CDR3 is TGCGCCAGCAGCCCGGACAACTACAATGAGCAGTTCTTC. Translation gives CASSPDNYNEQFF.

The sample holds many counts of this clonotype. The V call is TRBV24-1, the J call TRBJ2-3; TRBD2 matches at 10 bases. The CDR3 consists of 16 residues. From germline, CDR1 is KGHDR and CDR2 SFDVKD. The J segment lost 3 bases and the V segment lost 5 bases, leaving 7 bases of the junction unmatched. In DNA, the CDR3 is TGTGCCACCAGTGTTGGGCTAGCGGGAGCTACAGATACGCAGTATTTT. This sequence encodes CATSVGLAGATDTQYF.

This clonotype came up many times. This sequence joins TRBV16 and TRBJ1-1, with D perhaps matching TRBD1 (5 bases). V gave up 1 base and J gave up 4 bases, with 10 bases separating them. Germline V gene sequence: CDR1 KGHSY, CDR2 FQNENV. The CDR3 runs to 14 residues. The CDR3 loop reads CASSQLVGGTEAFF. The CDR3 nucleotides read TGTGCCAGCAGCCAATTGGTGGGGGGCACTGAAGCTTTCTTT.